One T cell receptor beta chain is described in this entry. Its antigen remains unidentified. The sample holds no much larger clone one base away, and base qualities are not on file. The CDR3 runs 15 amino acids, cysteine and phenylalanine included. Solely the CDR3 DNA is kept, with 45 bases framed from the first base. Reading the germline V gene gives CDR1 MNHNS and CDR2 SASEGT. Trimming leaves V shorter by 6 bases and J shorter by 3 bases, with the junction holding 3 bases beyond the gene matches. This sample is drawn from a study of cytomegalovirus exposure and HLA in healthy donors listed by TCRdb under 2017. Turning to the overall study: According to an earlier analysis of 587 of the donors, some 180 million T cells yielded 90 million to 140 million unique TCR beta sequences and roughly 280 Gb of sequence data. The study was designed to test whether signatures of past pathogen exposure could be identified by cataloging public T cell receptors. Typing coverage differed by locus: A, B, C, DRB1 and DQB1 were typed in roughly 620-640 donors, DQA1 in 522, DPA1 in some 600, and DPB1 in just under 490. Of the 350 to 450 genotyped donors, 81% were placed in the genetic ancestry cluster associated with self-reported Caucasian donors. High-throughput TCR immunosequencing, statistical association of individual TCRs with disease status, and machine learning were combined to predict cytomegalovirus infection status. An early release that covered fewer than 750 HLA-typed donors contained 250 to 350 gigabases of sequencing data and about 84 million unique TCR sequences. Genome-wide SNP genotypes for about 65% of the 666 donors were used in a later genetic analysis, which treated that subset as a discovery cohort. Four to six DR-DQ haplotypes were handled as single units for association and clustering, since linkage in the cohort was strong. Along with the approximately 700-subject first cohort, a separate validation cohort of some 130 different subjects was used. In the later analysis, no new phenotypic data were used to find candidate immune exposures; instead, reliance was placed on TCR beta sequences and their occurrence across donors. Both class I and class II loci were covered by HLA typing, at four-digit resolution. Donor age, sex, ethnicity and CMV serostatus were collected together with the repertoire data. An earlier analysis of 587 of the donors used high-throughput TCR beta sequencing to judge whether each TCR beta V gene segment behaved as functional or pseudogenic. Using immunosequencing, the study profiled T cell repertoires from 640 or so subjects and related those repertoires to cytomegalovirus serostatus. A later analysis re-examined previously published TCR beta repertoires from roughly 650 donors and added high-resolution HLA genotyping to investigate patterns of TCR occurrence. Every repertoire in the discovery cohort had been generated on one and the same sequencing platform. Across approximately 400 genotyped donors of the cohort, an average of 235,054 unique TCR beta nucleotide sequences per donor were sequenced, and 15% to 20% of those sequences were non-productive.

Broad study findings and their caveats: According to the authors, the approach could potentially be generalized to other disease states and immunological phenotypes. Most TCR sequences were seen in very few donors, while some public TCRs were found in many individuals. A later analysis reported that several top co-occurrence clusters appeared linked to parvovirus B19, influenza, CMV and Epstein-Barr virus. Strong co-occurrence of HLA alleles, especially DR and DQ, made assigning TCR associations to individual alleles difficult. Linkage disequilibrium might explain the correlated functional status among segregating V segments, but an unknown experimental factor could not be ruled out. In the study, roughly 160 TCR beta chains were listed as associated with cytomegalovirus. In a later analysis, HLA-associated TCR beta chains showed more clonal expansion and lower generation probabilities than non-associated chains that were equally common. A cluster of highly shared sequence variants was judged likely to represent a technical artifact of the sequencing pipeline. HLA typing was unavailable for some donors at each locus, so association tests used only the typed subset. In a later analysis, the rate of TCR association differed among HLA loci, with DRB1 alleles having the most associated TCRs and HLA-C alleles having the fewest. Some IMGT-functional V segments, including TRBV6-2 and TRBV6-3, could not be distinguished by the 87-base-pair reads and were therefore excluded. In a later genetic analysis, a missense DCLRE1C variant was associated with V-gene and J-gene trimming of TCR beta chains, and the association was replicated in an independent cohort. The earlier analysis of about 600 of the donors excluded approximately 17 rarely observed V segments, including chromosome 9 orphons, because counts were too low. In a later genetic analysis, fewer N-insertions in productive TCRs were reported among donors in an Asian-associated ancestry cluster than the roughly 700-donor mean. Specific HLA alleles were associated with 15,000 to 20,000 TCR beta sequences at a false discovery rate of 0.05 in a later analysis. A later analysis found that most CMV-associated TCR beta chains appeared HLA-restricted, with HLA associations seemingly driven largely by CMV exposure. Presence/absence analyses assumed roughly uniform sequencing depth across donors, an assumption that may not hold. A further reported finding was that TCR beta sequences accurately predicted the HLA-A and HLA-B alleles for most subjects in the first cohort. Immune exposure information for the cohort was limited to CMV serostatus. A few of the identified cytomegalovirus-associated TCR beta chains were confirmed in vitro to be specific for cytomegalovirus antigens. Cytomegalovirus status was reported to be diagnosed by the classifier with high specificity and sensitivity in both the original and validation cohorts. The cohort was sequenced for TCR beta chains only, and without alpha or paired-chain data the features that could be detected were limited. In an earlier analysis of more than 500 of the donors, most TCR beta V segments appeared in productive rearrangements about 87% or about 30% of the time, broadly matching IMGT annotations.

The protocol used for the library was the immunoSEQ multiplex PCR assay. For the multiplex PCR, a mixture combining 60 forward primers for TCR Vbeta segments and 13 reverse primers for TCR Jbeta segments was used. The CDR3 region of rearranged TCR beta genes was amplified from genomic DNA by a multiplex PCR assay. Amplified TCR beta libraries were sequenced as 87-base-pair reads on the Illumina HiSeq System. The authors processed their data as follows. A later analysis tallied 75 million to 85 million unique TCR beta chains across the 650 to 750 repertoires, and roughly 11 million of those chains were shared by two or more donors. Raw reads were error-corrected and collapsed into unique sequences by a nearest-neighbor algorithm in which closely related sequences were merged to remove PCR and sequencing errors. Alignment of CDR3 sequences to IMGT reference sequences was used to assign V, D and J gene segments. For a sequence to be retained, a match of at least six nucleotides was required to both a V gene segment and a J gene segment. A rearrangement counted as productive if the CDR3 had no stop codons and remained in frame with V and J, and every other rearrangement counted as non-productive. CDR3 was defined by IMGT convention, running from the second conserved V-encoded cysteine to the conserved J-encoded phenylalanine. Sequences without an unambiguous match to a single V gene segment were excluded from the earlier analysis of almost 600 of the donors. In an earlier analysis of some 590 of the donors, a V segment was called functional when productive rearrangements were above 56.7%, and segregating when the standard deviation between donors exceeded 5%. A statistical classification framework was built to diagnose cytomegalovirus status from the catalog of TCR beta chain sequences. V and J gene assignment, in a later analysis, came from comparing TCR nucleotide sequences with IMGT/GENE-DB human TR gene sequences. In a later analysis, CDR3 sequences and most-parsimonious VDJ recombination scenarios were assigned using the TCRdist pipeline. In a later analysis, every TCR beta chain was defined by the combination of its CDR3 amino acid sequence and its V-gene family, and reads without a unique V-gene family were dropped. A later analysis removed roughly 590 highly shared, low-generation-probability nucleotide sequences to deal with suspected cross-contamination and a sequencing artifact. In a later analysis, a clonal expansion index for each public chain was calculated from normalized within-repertoire ranks of inferred template counts. A later analysis computed generation probabilities with a VDJ recombination model fitted to out-of-frame rearrangements, and checked the results against IGoR. In a later analysis, TCR-TCR, TCR-HLA and TCR-CMV co-occurrence was scored with hypergeometric tests, and a repertoire-size bias correction was applied to TCR pairs. In a later analysis, false discovery rates were estimated by permuting HLA or CMV assignments 20 times. In a later analysis, co-occurring TCRs were grouped with DBSCAN, and TCRdist sequence similarity was added when clustering was performed within HLA-allele-positive subsets. Repertoires with fewer than 30,000 or more than 120,000 public chains, plus five repertoires with anomalous nucleotide sharing, were excluded from co-occurrence clustering. TCRdb provides this immuneACCESS table in a form limited to in-frame rearrangements. Some clones are lacking; in checked studies, under half of them reflect an unresolved V gene, and why the rest are absent is not known. From that table come the V and J calls and clone size; the DNA was used to work out D and trimming. The sample includes about 72,000 clones, with 81% observed a single time. The leading ten clones occupy 5% to 8.5% of the sample.

The cohort comprised hundreds of healthy bone marrow donors. At the time of sampling, every cohort member was nominally healthy, though immune exposures that went unrecorded were likely present. Of the roughly 720 cohort members, around 290 had positive CMV serostatus and about 330 had negative CMV serostatus, and CMV serostatus was not recorded for the donor. Every donor gave a peripheral blood sample, and the peripheral blood mononuclear cells from that sample were used for TCR beta sequencing. The Qiagen DNeasy Blood Extraction Kit was used to extract genomic DNA from the blood cell samples. The sequence joins TRBV6-1 to TRBJ2-2, and TRBD1 aligns with 11 junction nucleotides. Source material: PBMCs. The clonotype originates from a human donor in good health. The CDR3 reads as follows: CASRRGQGDTGELFF. DNA sequence: TGTGCCAGCAGGAGGGGACAGGGGGACACCGGGGAGCTGTTTTTT.